This T cell receptor (beta chain) was sequenced during a study of vaccination effects on CD4 cells after COVID-19. General observations from the study: The vaccine-induced clones of healthy vaccinees included only 1 of 255 that cross-reacted with common cold coronaviruses. In the study, convalescent patients were few, and early post-infection timepoints were absent.

In the ViraFEST assay, antigen-specific CD4+ clonotypes were identified by expansion after peptide-pool stimulation. Upon completion of 10 days in culture, CD4+ T cells were isolated. Absence of prior SARS-CoV-2 infection characterized the vaccine recipients, who showed negative nucleocapsid antibodies. It was with approximately 10 IU/ml IL-2 and 9.5 to 10 ug/ml peptides that around 1.8 million PBMC per well were cultured. The data were produced by immunoSEQ multiplex PCR, yet TCRdb's version contains in-frame clones alone and is incomplete. The profile shows roughly 30,000 clones, roughly 73% of them singletons. A remark on this clone: Antigen specificity is unknown.

From germline, CDR1 is LNHDA and CDR2 SQIVND (reference sequence). The junction had 10 bases not matched to a gene; V was cut back by 4 bases and J by 2 bases. There are 16 residues in the CDR3. This clonotype was sampled from a human donor who received a COVID-19 vaccine. V gene TRBV19 combines with J gene TRBJ2-7; 8 bases agree with TRBD2. The sequences come from CD4+ T cells from PBMCs cultured with HCoV-OC43 spike peptides, collected before COVID-19 vaccination. The subset is: HCoV-OC43 spike overlapping peptide pool stimulation. CDR3 in DNA: TGTGCCAGTAGTAAAAATGCGGGACTAGGAGCCTACGAGCAGTACTTC. It specifies CASSKNAGLGAYEQYF.